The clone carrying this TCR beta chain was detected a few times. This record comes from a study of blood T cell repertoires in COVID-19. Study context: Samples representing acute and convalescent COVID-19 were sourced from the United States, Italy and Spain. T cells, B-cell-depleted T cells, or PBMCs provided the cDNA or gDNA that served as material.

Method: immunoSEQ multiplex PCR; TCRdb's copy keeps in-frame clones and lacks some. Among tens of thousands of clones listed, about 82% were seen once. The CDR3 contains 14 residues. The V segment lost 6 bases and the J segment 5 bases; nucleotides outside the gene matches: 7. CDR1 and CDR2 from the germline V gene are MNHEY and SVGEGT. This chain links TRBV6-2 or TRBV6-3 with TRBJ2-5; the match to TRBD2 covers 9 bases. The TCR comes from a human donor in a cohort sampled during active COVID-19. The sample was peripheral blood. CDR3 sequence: CASSTIAGEETQYF. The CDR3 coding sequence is TGTGCCAGCAGCACCATAGCGGGGGAGGAGACCCAGTACTTC.